Below are 24 T cell receptor beta chains sequenced from a single sample in a study of siplizumab effects on memory and regulatory T cells (dated by TCRdb to between 2018 and 2020). Receptor amplification or capture employed the immunoSEQ multiplex PCR assay. The source is immuneACCESS, and TCRdb retained only in-frame sequences with V and J called. Part of the clones is not carried over; for the studies checked, unresolved V genes explain less than half of this, and the remainder is unexplained. A total of about 100,000 clones appear in this sample, roughly 94% of them only once. The ten largest clones add up to roughly 0.78% of the sample. The sample taken for sequencing was Tregs sorted from blood. The receptors derive from a human donor in good health.

V is TRBV2 and J is TRBJ1-5; unclear D gene. Trimming shortened V by 5 bases and J by 1 base, and 6 bases separated the two germline ends. Germline V CDR1 and CDR2: SNHLY, FYNNEI. The CDR3 extends over 13 amino acids. This CDR3 is CASSWESNQPQHF. DNA for the CDR3: TGTGCCAGCAGTTGGGAAAGCAATCAGCCCCAGCATTTT.

This rearrangement joins TRBV28 to TRBJ1-2; D not resolved. The CDR3 is 14 amino acids. Germline CDR1 reads MDHEN; CDR2 reads SYDVKM. The germline V and J ends were trimmed by 2 bases and 4 bases, with 11 bases remaining between them. CDR3 nucleotides: TGTGCCAGCAGTTTAGTAAATCGGGCCTATGGCTACACCTTC. This sequence encodes CASSLVNRAYGYTF.

The chain carries TRBV29-1 and TRBJ2-7; tentatively, D is TRBD2 (5 bases). CDR1 and CDR2 from the germline V gene are SQVTM and ANQGSEA. The V end lost 4 bases, the J end lost 3 bases, and 7 bases lay between the germline ends. The CDR3 is 11 residues long. This CDR3 reads CSVGEGYEQYF. The CDR3 DNA is TGCAGCGTTGGAGAGGGCTACGAGCAGTACTTC.

This chain links TRBV5-1 with TRBJ1-1; D is possibly TRBD1 (5 bases). Germline-derived CDR1 and CDR2 are SGHRS and YFSETQ. Trimming took off 7 bases at V and 1 base at J, with 14 bases between the two ends. The CDR3 is 14 residues long. The CDR3 sequence is CASLRDTGNTEAFF. The CDR3 nucleotides read TGCGCCAGCTTAAGAGATACAGGGAACACTGAAGCTTTCTTT.

This clone has a count of ten or more. V gene TRBV2 combines with J gene TRBJ2-7, with TRBD1 matching 10 bases. Germline V gives CDR1 SNHLY, CDR2 FYNNEI. CDR3 size: 14 residues. J gave up 3 bases and V 7 bases, and 6 bases lay outside the gene matches. DNA of the CDR3: TGTGCCAGCACCGGGACAGGGGTTGTCTACGAGCAGTACTTC. It translates to CASTGTGVVYEQYF. Using reference TRBV2 and TRBJ2-7 for the parts outside the CDR3, the full variable domain is EPEVTQTPSHQVTQMGQEVILRCVPISNHLYFYWYRQILGQKVEFLVSFYNNEISEKSEIFDDQFSVERPDGSNFTLKIRSTKLEDSAMYFCASTGTGVVYEQYFGPGTRLTVT.

The V call is TRBV19, the J call TRBJ2-3, with 10 bases identical to TRBD2. Losses at the gene ends were 4 bases for V and 3 bases for J; bases not matched to a gene: 10. The CDR3 contains 17 residues. Germline-derived CDR1 and CDR2 are LNHDA and SQIVND (reference sequence). CDR3 nucleotides: TGTGCCAGTAGTAGGGGAGGACTAGCGGTTCTAACAGATACGCAGTATTTT. Translation gives CASSRGGLAVLTDTQYF.

V gene TRBV6-1 combines with J gene TRBJ1-5; D not resolved. Germline V lookup: CDR1 MNHNS, CDR2 SASEGT. There are 14 residues in the CDR3. V was cut by 10 bases and J by 6 bases, with 19 bases left in between. The DNA of the CDR3 is TGTGCCACCGAGGTGGGGAGGGCCAGTCAGCCCCAGCATTTT. Translating it yields CATEVGRASQPQHF.

V usage is TRBV19 and J usage is TRBJ2-1; TRBD1 is a possible D gene (5 bases). The V gene's germline CDR1 is LNHDA and CDR2 SQIVND (reference sequence). This CDR3 comprises 14 residues. The ends were cut back, 6 bases at V and 5 bases at J, with 14 bases in the middle. The CDR3 DNA reads as TGTGCCAGTAGATTAGGACAAACTCACAATGAGCAGTTCTTC. Its protein product is CASRLGQTHNEQFF.

CDR3: CASSSGTGGEKLFF. Here the CDR3 DNA reads TGTGCCAGTAGTTCCGGGACAGGGGGAGAAAAACTGTTTTTT. The genes are TRBV19 and TRBJ1-4, with 11 bases that match TRBD1. Germline V CDR1 and CDR2: LNHDA, SQIVND (reference sequence). V shed 5 bases, J shed 8 bases, and the junction held 4 bases outside the gene matches. The CDR3 has 14 amino acids.

This chain uses TRBV25-1 with TRBJ2-3; 16 nucleotides line up with TRBD2. This CDR3 has 17 amino acids. J was trimmed by 4 bases and V by 6 bases; bases with no gene match: 7. CDR1 is MGHDK and CDR2 is SYGVNS in the germline V gene. The CDR3 is CASSKGLAGGWPDTQYF. CDR3 nucleotide sequence: TGTGCCAGCAGCAAGGGACTAGCGGGAGGGTGGCCAGATACGCAGTATTTT.

J is TRBJ2-3 and V is TRBV6-6, with 8 bases aligning to TRBD2. Trimming took 7 bases from V and 5 from J; bases not matched to a gene: 8. Germline V gives CDR1 MNHNY, CDR2 SVGAGI (reference sequence). This CDR3 comprises 14 residues. CDR3 residues: CASTWAGGVDTQYF. The CDR3 nucleotides are TGTGCCAGCACGTGGGCGGGAGGAGTAGATACGCAGTATTTT.

The genes are TRBV6-6 and TRBJ2-7, with 7 bases identical to TRBD1. The CDR3 runs 15 residues. Germline lookup yields CDR1 MNHNY and CDR2 SVGAGI (reference sequence). Trimming cost V 6 bases and J 0 bases; bases outside gene matches: 8. In nucleotides, the CDR3 is TGTGCCAGCAGCCATCCACAGGGGAGCTCCTACGAGCAGTACTTC. It specifies CASSHPQGSSYEQYF.

The genes are TRBV4-1 and TRBJ2-5; D not certain. The CDR3 is 16 residues long. Trimming stripped 5 bases from V and 0 bases from J, with 16 bases between. CDR1 and CDR2 (germline): MGHRA, YSYEKL. CDR3 nucleotides: TGCGCCAGCAGCACCCGTTTAAGAACCAACCAAGAGACCCAGTACTTC. This gives the protein CASSTRLRTNQETQYF.

The chain uses TRBV7-9 and TRBJ2-4; 12 positions match TRBD2. The CDR3 is 16 residues long. Trimming at V came to 4 bases and at J to 8 bases, leaving 9 bases not matched to a gene. Germline CDR1 is SEHNR and CDR2 is FQNEAQ (reference sequence). DNA of the CDR3: TGTGCCAGCAGCTACCAACTAGCGGGAGGTGGAGACATTCAGTACTTC. This sequence encodes CASSYQLAGGGDIQYF.

The rearrangement joins TRBV11-2 to TRBJ1-2; D possibly corresponds to TRBD1 (6 bases). Germline V lookup: CDR1 SGHAT, CDR2 FQNNGV. Between the trimmed V and J ends, which lost 5 bases and 2 bases, there was a span of 18 bases. The CDR3 is 16 amino acids. CDR3 nucleotide sequence: TGTGCCAGCAGCCTGGACAGCATCTTTATAAACTATGGCTACACCTTC. This codes for CASSLDSIFINYGYTF.

The V gene is TRBV19, the J gene TRBJ1-1, with D hard to call. Germline V CDR1 and CDR2: LNHDA, SQIVND (reference sequence). There are 13 residues in the CDR3. Deletions cut 3 bases from V and 3 bases from J, with 8 bases between. CDR3 nucleotides: TGTGCCAGTAGTATCTCGCGGGACACTGAAGCTTTCTTT. This sequence encodes CASSISRDTEAFF.

The V call is TRBV18, the J call TRBJ2-7, with D maybe TRBD1 (6 bases). The CDR3 totals 14 residues. Trimming took off 3 bases at V and 3 bases at J, with 12 bases between the two ends. Germline values: CDR1 KGHSH, CDR2 LQKENI. CDR3 sequence: CASSPRTEDYEQYF. DNA of the CDR3: TGTGCCAGCTCACCGAGGACAGAAGACTACGAGCAGTACTTC.

The rearrangement joins TRBV10-2 to TRBJ2-6, with D unclear. CDR1 is WSHSY, CDR2 SAAADI, per germline. With 6 bases removed from V and 2 bases from J, the gap between germline ends came to 8 bases. The CDR3 has 14 amino acids. CDR3 residues: CASSTPTGANVLTF. CDR3 in DNA: TGCGCCAGCAGCACTCCCACTGGGGCCAACGTCCTGACTTTC.

The V and J genes are TRBV5-1 and TRBJ2-7; 7 nucleotides line up with TRBD2. With V trimmed by 0 bases and J by 6 bases, 0 bases remained unmatched. Germline assignment: CDR1 SGHRS and CDR2 YFSETQ. CDR3 size: 12 residues. The CDR3 reads CASSLAGGEQYF. DNA for the CDR3: TGCGCCAGCAGCTTGGCGGGGGGCGAGCAGTACTTC. The full variable domain, rest sourced from reference TRBV5-1 and TRBJ2-7, is KAGVTQTPRYLIKTRGQQVTLSCSPISGHRSVSWYQQTPGQGLQFLFEYFSETQRNKGNFPGRFSGRQFSNSRSEMNVSTLELGDSALYLCASSLAGGEQYFGPGTRLTVT.

V and J are TRBV29-1 and TRBJ1-4; maybe TRBD1 (6 bases). Trimming removed 5 bases at V and 3 bases at J, with 13 bases between. The CDR3 runs 14 residues. In germline, CDR1 is SQVTM, CDR2 ANQGSEA. The CDR3 reads CSVTMAGANEKLFF. CDR3 sequence (DNA): TGCAGCGTTACTATGGCAGGGGCTAATGAAAAACTGTTTTTT.

V gene TRBV2 combines with J gene TRBJ2-7, with D uncertain. The CDR3 covers 12 residues. Trimming took 4 bases from V and 3 from J, leaving 7 bases between them. Germline V lookup: CDR1 SNHLY, CDR2 FYNNEI. The CDR3 coding sequence is TGTGCCAGCAGTGTATCCTACTACGAGCAGTACTTC. This encodes CASSVSYYEQYF.

The rearrangement links TRBV7-2 to TRBJ1-5; TRBD1 might be the D (5 bases). Germline-derived CDR1 and CDR2 are SGHTA and FQGNSA. The CDR3 loop spans 15 amino acids. V lost 2 bases and J lost 0, with 8 bases in between. This CDR3 reads CASSLRGYSNQPQHF. CDR3 nucleotides: TGTGCCAGCAGCTTAAGGGGTTATAGCAATCAGCCCCAGCATTTT.

This chain connects TRBV4-1 to TRBJ2-3; D not certain. The CDR3 runs to 14 residues. V was trimmed by 1 base and J by 6 bases, leaving 11 bases between them. Germline assignment: CDR1 MGHRA and CDR2 YSYEKL. This chain's CDR3 is CASSQAFNQDTQYF. CDR3 in DNA: TGCGCCAGCAGCCAAGCGTTTAATCAGGATACGCAGTATTTT.

In nucleotides, the CDR3 is TGTGCCAGCAGCTCGTACACTGGACAGGCCGTCTATGGCTACACCTTC. Encoded protein: CASSSYTGQAVYGYTF. This sequence joins TRBV5-5 and TRBJ1-2; 7 bases align to TRBD1. CDR3 length: 16 residues. In germline, CDR1 is SGHKS, CDR2 YYEKEE (reference sequence). Losses at the gene ends were 3 bases for V and 4 bases for J; bases not matched to a gene: 12.